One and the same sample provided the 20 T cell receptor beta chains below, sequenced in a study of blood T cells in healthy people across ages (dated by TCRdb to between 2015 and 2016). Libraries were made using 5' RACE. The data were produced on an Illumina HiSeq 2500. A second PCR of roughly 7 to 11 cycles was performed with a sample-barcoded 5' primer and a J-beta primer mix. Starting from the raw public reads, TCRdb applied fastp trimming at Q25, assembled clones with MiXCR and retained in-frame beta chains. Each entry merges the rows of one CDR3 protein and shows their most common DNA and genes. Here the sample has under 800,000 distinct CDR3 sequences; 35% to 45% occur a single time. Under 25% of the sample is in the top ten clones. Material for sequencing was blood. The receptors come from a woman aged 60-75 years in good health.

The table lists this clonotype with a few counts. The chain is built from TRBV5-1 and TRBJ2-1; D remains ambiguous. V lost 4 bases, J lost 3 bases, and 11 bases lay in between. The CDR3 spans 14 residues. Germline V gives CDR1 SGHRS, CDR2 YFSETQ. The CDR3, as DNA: TGCGCCAGCAGCGTGGGCTCCAACTACAATGAGCAGTTCTTC. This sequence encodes CASSVGSNYNEQFF. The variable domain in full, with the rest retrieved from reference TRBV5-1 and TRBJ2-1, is KAGVTQTPRYLIKTRGQQVTLSCSPISGHRSVSWYQQTPGQGLQFLFEYFSETQRNKGNFPGRFSGRQFSNSRSEMNVSTLELGDSALYLCASSVGSNYNEQFFGPGTRLTVL.

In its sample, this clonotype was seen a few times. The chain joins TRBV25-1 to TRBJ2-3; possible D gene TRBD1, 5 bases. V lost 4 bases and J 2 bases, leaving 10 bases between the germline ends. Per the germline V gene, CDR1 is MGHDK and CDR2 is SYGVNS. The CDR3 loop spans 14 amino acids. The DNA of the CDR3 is TGTGCCAGCAGTGCAGGGTCTGACACAGATACGCAGTATTTT. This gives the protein CASSAGSDTDTQYF. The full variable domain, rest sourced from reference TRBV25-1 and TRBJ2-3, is EADIYQTPRYLVIGTGKKITLECSQTMGHDKMYWYQQDPGMELHLIHYSYGVNSTEKGDLSSESTVSRIRTEHFPLTLESARPSHTSQYLCASSAGSDTDTQYFGPGTRLTVL.

CDR3: CASSLVGGVSEQYF. The CDR3, as DNA: TGTGCCAGCAGCTTAGTGGGGGGGGTCAGTGAGCAGTACTTC. The chain is built from TRBV11-2 and TRBJ2-4, with 7 nucleotides matching TRBD2. V lost 1 base, J lost 13 bases, and 10 bases stayed unmatched. The CDR3 is 14 residues long. Germline V gene lookup returns CDR1 SGHAT and CDR2 FQNNGV.

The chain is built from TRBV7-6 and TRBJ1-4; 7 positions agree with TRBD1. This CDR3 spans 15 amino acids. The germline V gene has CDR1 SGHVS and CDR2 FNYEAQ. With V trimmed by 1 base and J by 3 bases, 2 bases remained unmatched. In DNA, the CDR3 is TGTGCCAGCAGCTTAGAGGGACAGTCTAATGAAAAACTGTTTTTT. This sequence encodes CASSLEGQSNEKLFF.

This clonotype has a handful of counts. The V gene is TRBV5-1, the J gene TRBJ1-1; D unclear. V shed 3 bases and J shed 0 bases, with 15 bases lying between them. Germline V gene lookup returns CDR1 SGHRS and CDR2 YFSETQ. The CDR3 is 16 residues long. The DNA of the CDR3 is TGCGCCAGCAGCTGGACGTACGCGGGCCTGAACACTGAAGCTTTCTTT. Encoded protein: CASSWTYAGLNTEAFF.

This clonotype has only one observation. CDR3 residues: CASSQQAGGGGEQYF. The CDR3 nucleotides are TGTGCCAGCAGCCAACAAGCCGGGGGGGGCGGCGAGCAGTACTTC. This chain joins TRBV7-9 and TRBJ2-7, with TRBD2 identical over 8 bases. The CDR3 is 15 residues long. V trimming: 5 bases; J trimming: 6 bases; junction bases outside the gene matches: 12. Germline loops: CDR1 SEHNR, CDR2 FQNEAQ (reference sequence).

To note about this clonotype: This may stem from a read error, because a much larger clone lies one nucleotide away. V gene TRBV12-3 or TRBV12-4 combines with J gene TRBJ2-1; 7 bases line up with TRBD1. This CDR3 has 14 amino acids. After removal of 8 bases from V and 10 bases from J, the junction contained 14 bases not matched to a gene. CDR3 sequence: CASRKGRQGYEQFF. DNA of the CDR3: TGTGCCAGCCGAAAGGGTAGACAGGGCTACGAGCAGTTCTTC.

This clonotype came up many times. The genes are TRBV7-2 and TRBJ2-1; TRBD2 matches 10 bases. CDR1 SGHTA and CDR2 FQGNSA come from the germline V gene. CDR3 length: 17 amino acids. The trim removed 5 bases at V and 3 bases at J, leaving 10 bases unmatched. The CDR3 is CASSLGLARVLYNEQFF. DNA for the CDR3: TGTGCCAGCAGCCTGGGACTAGCGAGAGTCCTCTACAATGAGCAGTTCTTC. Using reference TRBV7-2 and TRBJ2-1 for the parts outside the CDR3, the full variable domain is GAGVSQSPSNKVTEKGKDVELRCDPISGHTALYWYRQSLGQGLEFLIYFQGNSAPDKSGLPSDRFSAERTGGSVSTLTIQRTQQEDSAVYLCASSLGLARVLYNEQFFGPGTRLTVL.

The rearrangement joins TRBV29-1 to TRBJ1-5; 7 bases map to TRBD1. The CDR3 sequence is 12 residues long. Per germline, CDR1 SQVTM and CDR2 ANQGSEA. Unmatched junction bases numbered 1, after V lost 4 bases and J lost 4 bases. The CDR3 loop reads CSVGTGNQPQHF. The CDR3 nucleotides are TGCAGCGTTGGGACAGGAAATCAGCCCCAGCATTTT. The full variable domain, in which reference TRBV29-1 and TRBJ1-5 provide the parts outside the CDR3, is SAVISQKPSRDICQRGTSLTIQCQVDSQVTMMFWYRQQPGQSLTLIATANQGSEATYESGFVIDKFPISRPNLTFSTLTVSNMSPEDSSIYLCSVGTGNQPQHFGDGTRLSIL.

CDR3 bases: TGCGCCAGCAGCACCACAGGGGCCCCCACCTACGAGCAGTACTTC. Its translation is CASSTTGAPTYEQYF. The chain joins TRBV5-1 to TRBJ2-7; 7 bases are shared with TRBD1. The CDR3 totals 15 residues. Germline V gene data show CDR1 as SGHRS and CDR2 as YFSETQ. The V and J ends lost 4 bases and 2 bases, in that order; junction bases with no gene match: 9.

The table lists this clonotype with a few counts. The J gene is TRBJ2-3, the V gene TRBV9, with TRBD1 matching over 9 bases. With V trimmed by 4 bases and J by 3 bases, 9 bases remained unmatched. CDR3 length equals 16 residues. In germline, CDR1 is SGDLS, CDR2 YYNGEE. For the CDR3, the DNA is TGTGCCAGCAGCACCCGACAGGGGGAAAGGACAGATACGCAGTATTTT. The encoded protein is CASSTRQGERTDTQYF.

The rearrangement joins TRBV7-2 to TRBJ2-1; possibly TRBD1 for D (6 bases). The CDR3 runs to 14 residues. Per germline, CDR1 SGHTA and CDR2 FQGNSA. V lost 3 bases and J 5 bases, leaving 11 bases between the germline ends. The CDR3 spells CASSLQGMDNEQFF. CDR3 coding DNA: TGTGCCAGCAGCTTGCAGGGGATGGACAATGAGCAGTTCTTC.

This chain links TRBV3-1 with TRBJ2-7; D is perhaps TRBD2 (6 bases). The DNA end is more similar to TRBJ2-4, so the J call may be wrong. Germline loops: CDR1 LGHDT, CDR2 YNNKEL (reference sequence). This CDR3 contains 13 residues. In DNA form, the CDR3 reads TGTGCCAGCAGCCACGGGGGAGGAGACATTCAGTACTTC. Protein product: CASSHGGGDIQYF.

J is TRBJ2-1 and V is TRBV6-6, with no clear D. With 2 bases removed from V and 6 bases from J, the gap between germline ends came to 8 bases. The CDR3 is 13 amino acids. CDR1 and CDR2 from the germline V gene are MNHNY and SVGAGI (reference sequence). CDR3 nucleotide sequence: TGTGCCAGCAGTTACGCTCCTTTCAATGAGCAGTTCTTC. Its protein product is CASSYAPFNEQFF.

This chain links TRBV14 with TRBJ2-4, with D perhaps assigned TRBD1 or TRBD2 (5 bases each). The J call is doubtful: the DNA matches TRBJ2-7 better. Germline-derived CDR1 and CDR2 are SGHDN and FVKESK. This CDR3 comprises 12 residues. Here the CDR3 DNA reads TGTGCCAGCAGCCAAGGGGGGATCGAGCAGTACTTC. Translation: CASSQGGIEQYF.

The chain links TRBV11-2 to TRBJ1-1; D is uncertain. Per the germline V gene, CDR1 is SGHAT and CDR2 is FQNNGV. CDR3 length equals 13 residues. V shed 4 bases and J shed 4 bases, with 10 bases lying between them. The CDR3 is CASSSLRATEAFF. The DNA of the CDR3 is TGTGCCAGCAGCTCCCTTCGGGCCACTGAAGCTTTCTTT.

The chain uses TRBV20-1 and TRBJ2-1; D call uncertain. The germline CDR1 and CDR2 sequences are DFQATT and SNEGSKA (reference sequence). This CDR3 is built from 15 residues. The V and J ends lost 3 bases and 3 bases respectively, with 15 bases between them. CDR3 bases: TGCAGTGCTAGTTCCGCTCGATATGGCTACAATGAGCAGTTCTTC. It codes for CSASSARYGYNEQFF.

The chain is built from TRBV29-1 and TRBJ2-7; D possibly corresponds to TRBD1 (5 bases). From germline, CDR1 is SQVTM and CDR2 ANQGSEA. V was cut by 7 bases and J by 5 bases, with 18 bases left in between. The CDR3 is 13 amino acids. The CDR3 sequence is CSAGCSGLHEQYF. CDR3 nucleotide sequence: TGCAGCGCCGGCTGTTCAGGGCTCCACGAGCAGTACTTC.

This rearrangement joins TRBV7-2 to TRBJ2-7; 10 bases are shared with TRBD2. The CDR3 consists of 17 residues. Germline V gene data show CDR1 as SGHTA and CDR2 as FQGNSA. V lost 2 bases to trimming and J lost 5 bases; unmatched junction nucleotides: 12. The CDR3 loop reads CASSLPLLAGRMDEQYF. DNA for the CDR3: TGTGCCAGCAGCTTACCCTTACTAGCGGGGAGGATGGACGAGCAGTACTTC.

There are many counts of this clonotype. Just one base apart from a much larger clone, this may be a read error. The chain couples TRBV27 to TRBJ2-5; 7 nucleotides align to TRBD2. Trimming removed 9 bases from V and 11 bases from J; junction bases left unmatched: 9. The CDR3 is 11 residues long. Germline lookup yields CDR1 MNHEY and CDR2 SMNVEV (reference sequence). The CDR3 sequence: CASVSGNEQYF. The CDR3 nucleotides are TGTGCCAGTGTCAGCGGGAATGAGCAGTACTTC.